This T cell receptor beta chain is drawn from a study of CD8 T cells in ankylosing spondylitis. This clonotype showed up many times. Its specificity is not known. Study outcomes and limitations: Ankylosing spondylitis blood appeared to carry a characteristic TCR beta motif of roughly eight highly homologous variants.

TCRdb reprocessed the 5' RACE reads via MiXCR and lists one record per CDR3 protein. The data contain about 500,000 distinct CDR3 sequences, approximately 5.3% of them singletons. CDR3 size: 15 residues. Germline CDR1 is MGHRA and CDR2 is YSYEKL. Germline trimming cut 3 bases from V and 3 bases from J; bases unmatched to any gene: 5. This rearrangement joins TRBV4-1 to TRBJ1-1, with 9 bases aligning to TRBD1. This clonotype originated in a male donor with ankylosing spondylitis. The sample taken for sequencing was blood, either unsorted or a sorted T cell fraction (not recorded which). DNA of the CDR3: TGCGCCAGCAGCCACCGGACAGGGGCGGACACTGAAGCTTTCTTT. This codes for CASSHRTGADTEAFF.